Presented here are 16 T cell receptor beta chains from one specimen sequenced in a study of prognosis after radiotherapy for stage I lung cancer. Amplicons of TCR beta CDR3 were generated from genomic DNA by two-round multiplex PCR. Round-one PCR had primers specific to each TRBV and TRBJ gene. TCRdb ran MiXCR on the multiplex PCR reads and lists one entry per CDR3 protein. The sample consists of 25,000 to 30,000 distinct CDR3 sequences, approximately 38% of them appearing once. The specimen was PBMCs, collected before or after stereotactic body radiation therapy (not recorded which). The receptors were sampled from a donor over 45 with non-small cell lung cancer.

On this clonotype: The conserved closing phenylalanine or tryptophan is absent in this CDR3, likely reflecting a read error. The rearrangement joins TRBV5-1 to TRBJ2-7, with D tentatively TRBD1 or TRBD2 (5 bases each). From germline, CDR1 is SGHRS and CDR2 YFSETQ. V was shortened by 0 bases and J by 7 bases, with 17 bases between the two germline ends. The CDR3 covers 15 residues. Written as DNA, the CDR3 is TGCGCCAGCAGCTTGGAGGCACGAGGGGCGTCAGAGCAGTACCTC. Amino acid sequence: CASSLEARGASEQYL.

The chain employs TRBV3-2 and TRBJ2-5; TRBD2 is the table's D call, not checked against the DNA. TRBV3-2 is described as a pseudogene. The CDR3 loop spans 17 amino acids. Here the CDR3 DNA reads TGTGCCAGCAGCCAAGACTCGGCGGGGGGGGTTCGGGAGACCCAGTACTTC. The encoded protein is CASSQDSAGGVRETQYF.

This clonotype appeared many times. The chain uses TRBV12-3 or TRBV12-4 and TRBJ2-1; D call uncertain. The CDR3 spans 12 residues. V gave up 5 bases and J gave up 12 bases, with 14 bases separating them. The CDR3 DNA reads TGTGCCAGCAGTCGTATGGCAATGAGGCAGTTCTTC. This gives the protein CASSRMAMRQFF.

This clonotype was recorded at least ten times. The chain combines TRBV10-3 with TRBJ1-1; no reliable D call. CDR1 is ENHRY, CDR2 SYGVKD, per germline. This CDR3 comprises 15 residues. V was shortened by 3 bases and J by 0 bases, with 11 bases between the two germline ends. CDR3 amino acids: CAISESWGMNTEAFF. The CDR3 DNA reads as TGTGCCATCAGTGAATCTTGGGGAATGAACACTGAAGCTTTCTTT.

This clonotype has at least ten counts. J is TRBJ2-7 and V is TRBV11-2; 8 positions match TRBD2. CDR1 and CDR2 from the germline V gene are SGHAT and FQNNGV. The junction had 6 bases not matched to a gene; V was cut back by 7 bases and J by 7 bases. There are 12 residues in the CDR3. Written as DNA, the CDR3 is TGTGCCAGCACCATAACGGGGGGGGAGCAGTACTTC. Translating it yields CASTITGGEQYF.

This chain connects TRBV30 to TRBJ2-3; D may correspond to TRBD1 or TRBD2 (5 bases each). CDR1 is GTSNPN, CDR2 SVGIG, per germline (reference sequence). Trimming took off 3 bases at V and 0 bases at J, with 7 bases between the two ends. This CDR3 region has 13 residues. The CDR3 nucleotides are TGTGCCTGGAGGGGACCTAGCACAGATACGCAGTATTTT. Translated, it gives CAWRGPSTDTQYF. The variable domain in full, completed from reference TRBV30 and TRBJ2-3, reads SQTIHQWPATLVQPVGSPLSLECTVEGTSNPNLYWYRQAAGRGLQLLFYSVGIGQISSEVPQNLSASRPQDRQFILSSKKLLLSDSGFYLCAWRGPSTDTQYFGPGTRLTVL.

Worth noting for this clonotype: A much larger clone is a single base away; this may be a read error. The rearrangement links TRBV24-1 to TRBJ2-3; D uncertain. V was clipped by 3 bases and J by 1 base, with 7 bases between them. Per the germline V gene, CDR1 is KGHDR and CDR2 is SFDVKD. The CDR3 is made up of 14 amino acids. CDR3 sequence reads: CATSDADGTDTQYF. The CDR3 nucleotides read TGTGCCACCAGTGATGCCGACGGCACAGATACGCAGTATTTT.

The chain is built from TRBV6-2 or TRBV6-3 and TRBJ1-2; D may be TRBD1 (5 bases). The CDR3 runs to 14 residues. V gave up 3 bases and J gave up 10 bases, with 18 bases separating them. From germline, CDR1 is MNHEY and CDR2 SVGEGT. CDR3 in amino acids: CASSYGASTHVYTF. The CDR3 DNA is TGTGCCAGCAGTTATGGGGCCTCTACCCATGTCTACACCTTC.

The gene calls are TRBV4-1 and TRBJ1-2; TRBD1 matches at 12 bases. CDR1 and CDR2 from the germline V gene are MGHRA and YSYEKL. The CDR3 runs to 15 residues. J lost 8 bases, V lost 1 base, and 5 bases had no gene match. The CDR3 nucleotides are TGCGCCAGCAGCCAAGTGGGACAGGGGGCAGAAGGCTACACCTTC. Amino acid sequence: CASSQVGQGAEGYTF.

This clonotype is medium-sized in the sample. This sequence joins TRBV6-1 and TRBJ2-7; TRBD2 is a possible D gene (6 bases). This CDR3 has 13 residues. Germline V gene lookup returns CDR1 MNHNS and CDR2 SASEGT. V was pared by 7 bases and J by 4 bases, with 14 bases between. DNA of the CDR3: TGTGCCAGCACCCCGGTGGGGGGTTACGAGCAGTACTTC. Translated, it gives CASTPVGGYEQYF.

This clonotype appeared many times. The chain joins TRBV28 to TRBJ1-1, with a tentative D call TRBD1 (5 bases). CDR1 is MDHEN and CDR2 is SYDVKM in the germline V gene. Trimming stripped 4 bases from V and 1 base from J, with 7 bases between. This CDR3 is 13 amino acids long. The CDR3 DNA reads TGTGCCAGCAGTTCCCAGGGGAACACTGAAGCTTTCTTT. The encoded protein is CASSSQGNTEAFF.

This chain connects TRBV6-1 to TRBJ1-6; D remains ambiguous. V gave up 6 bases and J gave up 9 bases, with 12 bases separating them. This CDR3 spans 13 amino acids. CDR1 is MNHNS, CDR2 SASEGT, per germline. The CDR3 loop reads CASRCVEGSPLHF. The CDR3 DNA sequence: TGTGCCAGCAGATGTGTAGAAGGTTCACCCCTCCACTTT.

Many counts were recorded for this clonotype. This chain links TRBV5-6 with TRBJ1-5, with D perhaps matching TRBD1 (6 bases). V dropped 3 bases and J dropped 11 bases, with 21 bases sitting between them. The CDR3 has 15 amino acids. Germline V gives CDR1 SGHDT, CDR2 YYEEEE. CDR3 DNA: TGTGCCAGCAGCTCTACGGGGGCAGGGCCGCTGGCCCAGCATTTT. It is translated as CASSSTGAGPLAQHF.

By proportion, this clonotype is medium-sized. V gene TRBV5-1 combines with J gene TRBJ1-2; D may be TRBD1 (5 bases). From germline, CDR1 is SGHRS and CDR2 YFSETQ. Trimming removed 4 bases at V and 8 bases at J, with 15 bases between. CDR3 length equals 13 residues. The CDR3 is CASSTGGGTGYTF. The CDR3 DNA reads TGCGCCAGCAGCACGGGGGGGGGGACCGGCTACACCTTC.

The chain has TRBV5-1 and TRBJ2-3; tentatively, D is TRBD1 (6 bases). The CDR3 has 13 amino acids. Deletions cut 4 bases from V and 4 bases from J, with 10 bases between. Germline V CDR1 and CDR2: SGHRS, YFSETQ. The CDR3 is CASSLYRADTQYF. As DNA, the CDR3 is TGCGCCAGCAGCCTCTACAGGGCAGATACGCAGTATTTT.

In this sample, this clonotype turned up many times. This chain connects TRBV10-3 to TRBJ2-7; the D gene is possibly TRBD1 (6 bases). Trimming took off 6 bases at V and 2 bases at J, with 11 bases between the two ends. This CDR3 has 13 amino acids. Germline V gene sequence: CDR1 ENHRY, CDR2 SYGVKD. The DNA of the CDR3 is TGTGCCATCAGCCCGGACAGTCCCTACGAGCAGTACTTC. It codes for CAISPDSPYEQYF.